This T cell receptor beta chain was obtained from a study of cytomegalovirus exposure and HLA in healthy donors. Study observations and caveats: The study designated 150 or so TCR beta chains cytomegalovirus-associated. Sequencing probably produced one cluster of sequence variants that were highly shared. It was in a later analysis that TCR association rates were seen to vary by HLA locus, highest for DRB1 and lowest for HLA-C.

Comments on this clone: Its target is not known.

Trimming cost V 5 bases and J 15 bases; bases outside gene matches: 13. Germline lookup yields CDR1 SGHTA and CDR2 FQGNSA. There are 15 residues in the CDR3. It was with 60 Vbeta and 13 Jbeta primers that the PCR ran. TCRdb's table, derived via immunoSEQ multiplex PCR, lists solely in-frame clones and lacks some. Of about 68,000 clones listed, approximately 75% are singletons. The chain joins TRBV7-2 to TRBJ2-1; 13 positions match TRBD2. The TCR sequence derives from a human donor in good health. The sequencing sample was made of PBMCs. The CDR3 DNA follows: TGTGCCAGCAGCCCCCGACTAGCGGGGGGCCCTCAATGGTTCTTC. Its translation is CASSPRLAGGPQWFF.